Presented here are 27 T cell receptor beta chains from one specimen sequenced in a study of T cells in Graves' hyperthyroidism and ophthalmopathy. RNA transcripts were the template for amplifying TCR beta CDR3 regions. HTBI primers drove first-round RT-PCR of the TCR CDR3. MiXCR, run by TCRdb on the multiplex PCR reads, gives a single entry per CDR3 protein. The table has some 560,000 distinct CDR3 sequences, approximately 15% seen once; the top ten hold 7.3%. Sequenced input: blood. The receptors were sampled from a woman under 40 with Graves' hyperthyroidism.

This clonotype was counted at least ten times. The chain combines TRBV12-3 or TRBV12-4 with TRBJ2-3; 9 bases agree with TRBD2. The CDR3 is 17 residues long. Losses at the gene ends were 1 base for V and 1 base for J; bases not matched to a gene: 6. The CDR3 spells CASSLDRGRVRTDTQYF. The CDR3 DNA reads TGTGCCAGCAGTTTAGACCGCGGGAGGGTTCGCACAGATACGCAGTATTTT.

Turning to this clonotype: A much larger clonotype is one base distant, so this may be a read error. CDR3 nucleotide sequence: TGCAGTGCTAACGGACTAGCGGTCTACGAGCAGCACTTC. The encoded protein is CSANGLAVYEQHF. The rearrangement uses TRBV20-1 and TRBJ2-7; 10 positions agree with TRBD2. The CDR3 covers 13 residues. CDR1 DFQATT and CDR2 SNEGSKA come from the germline V gene (reference sequence).

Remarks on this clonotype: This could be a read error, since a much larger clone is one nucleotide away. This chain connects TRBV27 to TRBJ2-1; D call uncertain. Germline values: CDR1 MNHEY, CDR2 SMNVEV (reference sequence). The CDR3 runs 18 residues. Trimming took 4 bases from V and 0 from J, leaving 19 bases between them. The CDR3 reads CASSSDPQASSSYNEQFF. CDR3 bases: TGTGCCAGCAGTTCCGATCCCCAAGCGTCGAGCTCCTACAATGAGCAGTTCTTC.

The CDR3 is CASRAGTGVPYSGANVLTF. For the CDR3, the DNA is TGTGCCAGTAGGGCCGGGACAGGGGTCCCTTACTCTGGGGCCAACGTCCTGACTTTC. This chain joins TRBV19 and TRBJ2-6; 10 nucleotides agree with TRBD1. The length of the CDR3 is 19 residues. Trimming removed 6 bases from V and 0 bases from J; junction bases left unmatched: 11. Germline assignment: CDR1 LNHDA and CDR2 SQIVND (reference sequence). The whole variable domain, filled in from reference TRBV19 and TRBJ2-6, reads DGGITQSPKYLFRKEGQNVTLSCEQNLNHDAMYWYRQDPGQGLRLIYYSQIVNDFQKGDIAEGYSVSREKKESFPLTVTSAQKNPTAFYLCASRAGTGVPYSGANVLTFGAGSRLTVL.

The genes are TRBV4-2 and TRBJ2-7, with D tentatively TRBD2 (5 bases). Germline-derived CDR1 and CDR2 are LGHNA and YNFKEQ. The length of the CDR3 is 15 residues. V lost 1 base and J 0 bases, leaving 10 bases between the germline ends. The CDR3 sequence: CASSQAARDSYEQYF. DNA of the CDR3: TGTGCCAGCAGCCAAGCCGCACGGGACTCCTACGAGCAGTACTTC.

CDR3 in amino acids: CASSDRTVSPNTEAFF. As DNA, the CDR3 is TGTGCCAGCAGTGACCGGACAGTCTCGCCGAACACTGAAGCTTTCTTT. The chain carries TRBV6-2 or TRBV6-3 and TRBJ1-1, with D maybe TRBD1 (6 bases). CDR1 MNHEY and CDR2 SVGEGT come from the germline V gene. The germline V and J ends were trimmed by 5 bases and 1 base, with 17 bases remaining between them. CDR3 length: 16 residues.

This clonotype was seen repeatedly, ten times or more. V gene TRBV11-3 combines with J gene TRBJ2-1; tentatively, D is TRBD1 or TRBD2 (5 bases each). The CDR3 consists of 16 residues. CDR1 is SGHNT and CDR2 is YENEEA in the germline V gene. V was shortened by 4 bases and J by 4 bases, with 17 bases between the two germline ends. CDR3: CASSWGPSGVYNEQFF. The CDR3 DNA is TGTGCCAGCAGCTGGGGACCCAGCGGAGTGTACAATGAGCAGTTCTTC.

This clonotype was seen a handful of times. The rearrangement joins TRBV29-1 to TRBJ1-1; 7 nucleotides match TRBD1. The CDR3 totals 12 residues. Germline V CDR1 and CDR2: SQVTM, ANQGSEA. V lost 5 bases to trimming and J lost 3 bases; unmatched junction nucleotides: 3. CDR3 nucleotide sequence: TGCAGCGTTCGACAGGGACACACTGAAGCTTTCTTT. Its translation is CSVRQGHTEAFF. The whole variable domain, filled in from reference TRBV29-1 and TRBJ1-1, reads SAVISQKPSRDICQRGTSLTIQCQVDSQVTMMFWYRQQPGQSLTLIATANQGSEATYESGFVIDKFPISRPNLTFSTLTVSNMSPEDSSIYLCSVRQGHTEAFFGQGTRLTVV.

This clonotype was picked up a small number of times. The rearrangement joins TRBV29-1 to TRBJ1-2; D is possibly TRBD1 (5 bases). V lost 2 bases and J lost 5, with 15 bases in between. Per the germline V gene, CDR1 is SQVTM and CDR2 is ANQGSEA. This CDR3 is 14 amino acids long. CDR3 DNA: TGCAGCGTTGAACAACGGGGCGCAACTTATGGCTACACCTTC. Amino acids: CSVEQRGATYGYTF.

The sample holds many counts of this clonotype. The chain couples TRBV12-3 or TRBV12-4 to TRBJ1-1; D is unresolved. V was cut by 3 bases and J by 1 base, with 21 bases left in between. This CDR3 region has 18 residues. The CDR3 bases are TGTGCCAGCAGTTTGGCGTCCGGTGGGCCCTTCGCGAACACTGAAGCTTTCTTT. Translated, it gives CASSLASGGPFANTEAFF.

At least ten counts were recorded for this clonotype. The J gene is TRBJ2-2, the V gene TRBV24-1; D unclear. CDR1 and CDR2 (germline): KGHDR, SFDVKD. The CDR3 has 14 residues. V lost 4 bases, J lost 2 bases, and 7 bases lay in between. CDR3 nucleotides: TGTGCCACCAGTGACGCCGATAACACCGGGGAGCTGTTTTTT. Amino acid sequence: CATSDADNTGELFF.

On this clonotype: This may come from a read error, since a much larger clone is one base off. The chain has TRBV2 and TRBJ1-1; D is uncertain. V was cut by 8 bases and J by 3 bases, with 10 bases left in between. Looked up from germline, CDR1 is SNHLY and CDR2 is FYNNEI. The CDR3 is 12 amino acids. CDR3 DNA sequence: TGTGCCAGCGCCGCTGGCTACACTGAAGCTTTCTTT. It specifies CASAAGYTEAFF. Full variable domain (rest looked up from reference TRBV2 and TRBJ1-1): EPEVTQTPSHQVTQMGQEVILRCVPISNHLYFYWYRQILGQKVEFLVSFYNNEISEKSEIFDDQFSVERPDGSNFTLKIRSTKLEDSAMYFCASAAGYTEAFFGQGTRLTVV.

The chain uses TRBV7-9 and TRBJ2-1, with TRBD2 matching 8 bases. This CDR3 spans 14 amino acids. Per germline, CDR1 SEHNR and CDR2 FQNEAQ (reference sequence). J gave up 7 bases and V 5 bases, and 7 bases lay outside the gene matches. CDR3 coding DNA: TGTGCCAGCAGCATGACTAGCGCGAAGAATGAGCAGTTCTTC. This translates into CASSMTSAKNEQFF.

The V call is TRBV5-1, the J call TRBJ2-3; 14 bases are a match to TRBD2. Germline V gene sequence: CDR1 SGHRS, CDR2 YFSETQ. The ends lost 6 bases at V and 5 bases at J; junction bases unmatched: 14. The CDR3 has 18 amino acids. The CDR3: CASTAIGTSGSREDTQYF. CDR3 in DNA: TGCGCCAGCACCGCCATTGGGACTAGCGGGAGTCGGGAAGATACGCAGTATTTT.

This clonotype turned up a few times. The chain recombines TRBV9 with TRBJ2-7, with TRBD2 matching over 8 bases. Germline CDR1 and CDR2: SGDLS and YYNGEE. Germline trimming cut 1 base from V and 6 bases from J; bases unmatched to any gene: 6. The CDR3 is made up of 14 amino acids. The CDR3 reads CASSVQAGVGEQYF. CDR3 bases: TGTGCCAGCAGCGTACAAGCGGGAGTAGGCGAGCAGTACTTC.

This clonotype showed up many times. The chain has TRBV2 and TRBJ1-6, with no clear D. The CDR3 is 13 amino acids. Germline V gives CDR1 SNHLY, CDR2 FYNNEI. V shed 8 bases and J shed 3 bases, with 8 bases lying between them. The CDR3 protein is CASRADYNSPLHF. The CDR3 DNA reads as TGTGCCAGCCGGGCGGACTATAATTCACCCCTCCACTTT.

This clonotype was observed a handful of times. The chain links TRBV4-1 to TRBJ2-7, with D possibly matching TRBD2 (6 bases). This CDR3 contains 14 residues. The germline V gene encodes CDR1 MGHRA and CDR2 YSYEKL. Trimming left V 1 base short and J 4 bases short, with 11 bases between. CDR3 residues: CASSQGGGVYEQYF. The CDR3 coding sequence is TGCGCCAGCAGCCAAGGAGGAGGGGTATACGAGCAGTACTTC.

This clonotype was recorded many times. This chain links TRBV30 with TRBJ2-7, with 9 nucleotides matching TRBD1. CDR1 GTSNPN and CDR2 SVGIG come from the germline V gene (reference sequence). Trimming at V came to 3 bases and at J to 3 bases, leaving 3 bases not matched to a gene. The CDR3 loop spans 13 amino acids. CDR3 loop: CAWSRQGDYEQYF. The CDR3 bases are TGTGCCTGGAGCAGACAGGGGGACTACGAGCAGTACTTC.

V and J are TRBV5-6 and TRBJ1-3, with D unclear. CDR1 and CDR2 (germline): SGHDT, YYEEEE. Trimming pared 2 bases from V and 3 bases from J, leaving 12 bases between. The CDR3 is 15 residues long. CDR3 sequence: CASSFGRLGGNTIYF. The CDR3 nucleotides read TGTGCCAGCAGCTTCGGGAGACTCGGTGGAAACACCATATATTTT. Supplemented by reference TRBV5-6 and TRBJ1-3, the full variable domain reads DAGVTQSPTHLIKTRGQQVTLRCSPKSGHDTVSWYQQALGQGPQFIFQYYEEEERQRGNFPDRFSGHQFPNYSSELNVNALLLGDSALYLCASSFGRLGGNTIYFGEGSWLTVV.

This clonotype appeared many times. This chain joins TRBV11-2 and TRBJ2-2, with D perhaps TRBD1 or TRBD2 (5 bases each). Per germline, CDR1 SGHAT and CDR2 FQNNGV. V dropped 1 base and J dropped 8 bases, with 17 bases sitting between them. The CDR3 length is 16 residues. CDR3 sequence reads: CASSLVVRAGGGELFF. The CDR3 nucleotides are TGTGCCAGCAGCTTAGTGGTCAGGGCGGGCGGAGGGGAGCTGTTTTTT. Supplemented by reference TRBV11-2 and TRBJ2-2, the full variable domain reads EAGVAQSPRYKIIEKRQSVAFWCNPISGHATLYWYQQILGQGPKLLIQFQNNGVVDDSQLPKDRFSAERLKGVDSTLKIQPAKLEDSAVYLCASSLVVRAGGGELFFGEGSRLTVL.

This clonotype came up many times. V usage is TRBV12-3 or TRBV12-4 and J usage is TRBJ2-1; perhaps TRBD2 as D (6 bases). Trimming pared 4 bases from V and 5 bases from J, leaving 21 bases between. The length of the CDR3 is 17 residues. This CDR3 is CASSSRLEPLLNNEQFF. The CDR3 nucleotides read TGTGCCAGCAGTTCACGACTAGAGCCCTTACTAAACAATGAGCAGTTCTTC.

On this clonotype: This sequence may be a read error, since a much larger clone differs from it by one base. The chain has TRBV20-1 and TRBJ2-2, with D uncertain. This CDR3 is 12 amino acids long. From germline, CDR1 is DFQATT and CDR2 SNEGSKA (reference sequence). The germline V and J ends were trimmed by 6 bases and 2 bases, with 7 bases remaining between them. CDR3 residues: CSALENTGELFF. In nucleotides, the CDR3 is TGCAGTGCCCTCGAAAACACCGGGGAGCTGTTTTTT.

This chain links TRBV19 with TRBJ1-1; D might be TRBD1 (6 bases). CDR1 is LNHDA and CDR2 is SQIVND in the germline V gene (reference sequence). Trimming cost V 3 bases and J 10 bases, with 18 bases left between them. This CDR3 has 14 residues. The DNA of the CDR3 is TGTGCCAGTAGTATTGAGTCGGCCCGGGGGCGAGCTTTCTTT. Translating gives CASSIESARGRAFF. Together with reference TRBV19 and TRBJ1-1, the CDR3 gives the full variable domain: DGGITQSPKYLFRKEGQNVTLSCEQNLNHDAMYWYRQDPGQGLRLIYYSQIVNDFQKGDIAEGYSVSREKKESFPLTVTSAQKNPTAFYLCASSIESARGRAFFGQGTRLTVV.

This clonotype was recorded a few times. This chain's CDR3 is CASSRDYAASTDTQYF. In nucleotides, the CDR3 is TGCGCCAGCAGCCGAGACTACGCGGCTAGCACAGATACGCAGTATTTT. The chain has TRBV5-1 and TRBJ2-3; TRBD2 is a possible D gene (5 bases). CDR3 length: 16 residues. V was trimmed by 4 bases and J by 0 bases, leaving 15 bases between them. Germline lookup yields CDR1 SGHRS and CDR2 YFSETQ.

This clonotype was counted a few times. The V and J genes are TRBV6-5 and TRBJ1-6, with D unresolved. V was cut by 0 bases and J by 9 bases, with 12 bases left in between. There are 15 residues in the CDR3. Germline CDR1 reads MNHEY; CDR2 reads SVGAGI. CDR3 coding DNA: TGTGCCAGCAGTTACTCGCTGAATCCGGTTTCACCCCTCCACTTT. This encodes CASSYSLNPVSPLHF.

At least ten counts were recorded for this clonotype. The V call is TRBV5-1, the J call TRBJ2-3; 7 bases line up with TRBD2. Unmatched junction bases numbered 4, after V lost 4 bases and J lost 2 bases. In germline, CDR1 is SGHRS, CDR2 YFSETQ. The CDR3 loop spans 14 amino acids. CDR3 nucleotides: TGCGCCAGCAGCGTGAGCGGGACCACAGATACGCAGTATTTT. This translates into CASSVSGTTDTQYF.

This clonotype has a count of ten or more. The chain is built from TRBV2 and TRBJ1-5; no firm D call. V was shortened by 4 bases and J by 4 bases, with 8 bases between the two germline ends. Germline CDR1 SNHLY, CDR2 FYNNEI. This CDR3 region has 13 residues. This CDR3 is CASSVERNQPQHF. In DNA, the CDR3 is TGTGCCAGCAGTGTTGAGCGAAATCAGCCCCAGCATTTT.